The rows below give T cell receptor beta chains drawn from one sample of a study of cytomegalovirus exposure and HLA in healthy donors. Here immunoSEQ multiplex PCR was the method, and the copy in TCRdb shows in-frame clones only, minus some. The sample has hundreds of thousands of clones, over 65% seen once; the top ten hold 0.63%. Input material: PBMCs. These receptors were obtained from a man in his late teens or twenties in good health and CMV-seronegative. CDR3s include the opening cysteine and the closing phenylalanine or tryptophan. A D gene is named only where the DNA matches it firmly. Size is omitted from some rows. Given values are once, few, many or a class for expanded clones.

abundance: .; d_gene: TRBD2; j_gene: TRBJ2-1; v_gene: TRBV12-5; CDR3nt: TGTGCTAGTGGTTTGGCGACTGGGCTAGCGGGAGTCTATGAGCAGTTCTTC; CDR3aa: CASGLATGLAGVYEQFF
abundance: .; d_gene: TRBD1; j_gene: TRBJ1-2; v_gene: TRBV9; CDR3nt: TGTGCCAGCAGCGTAGAATCTGAGGGGGCGGATGGCTACACCTTC; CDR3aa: CASSVESEGADGYTF
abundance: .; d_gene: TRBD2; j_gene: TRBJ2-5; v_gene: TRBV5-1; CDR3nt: TGCGCCAGCAGCTTACTAGCGGGAGTAGATGAGACCCAGTACTTC; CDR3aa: CASSLLAGVDETQYF
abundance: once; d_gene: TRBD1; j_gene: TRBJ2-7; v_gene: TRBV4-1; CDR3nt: TGCGCCAGCAGCCGGGACGACAGGGGGCTTCTTGAGCAGTACTTC; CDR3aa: CASSRDDRGLLEQYF
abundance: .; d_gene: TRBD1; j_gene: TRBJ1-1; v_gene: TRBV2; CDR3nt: TGTGCCAGCACATCCCGGGGCAGGGGGGCTGAAGCTTTCTTT; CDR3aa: CASTSRGRGAEAFF
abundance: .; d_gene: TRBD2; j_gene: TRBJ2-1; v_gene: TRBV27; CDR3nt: TGTGCCAGCAGTTTGCCTAGCGGGAGGTCTGAGCAGTTCTTC; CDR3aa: CASSLPSGRSEQFF
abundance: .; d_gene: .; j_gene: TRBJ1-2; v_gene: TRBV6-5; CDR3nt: TGTGCCAGCAGTTACTCTGGCAGTTCTAACTATGGCTACACCTTC; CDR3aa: CASSYSGSSNYGYTF
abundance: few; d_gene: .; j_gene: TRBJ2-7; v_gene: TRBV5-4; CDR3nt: TGTGCCAGCAGCTTGGGAGTGGGAGGTCTGTACGAGCAGTACTTC; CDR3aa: CASSLGVGGLYEQYF
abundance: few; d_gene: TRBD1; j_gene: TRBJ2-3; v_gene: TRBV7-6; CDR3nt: TGTGCCAGCAGCTCGGGGGGACAGGGCCCGTGGGATACGCAGTATTTT; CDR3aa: CASSSGGQGPWDTQYF
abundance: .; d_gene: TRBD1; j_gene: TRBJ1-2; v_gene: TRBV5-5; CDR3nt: TGTGCCAGCAGCTTAGAAGGACAGGGGGTGGGCTACACCTTC; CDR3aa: CASSLEGQGVGYTF
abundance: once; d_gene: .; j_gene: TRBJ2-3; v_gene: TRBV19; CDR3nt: TGTGCCAGTAGTCGTATGGATACGCAGTATTTT; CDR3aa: CASSRMDTQYF
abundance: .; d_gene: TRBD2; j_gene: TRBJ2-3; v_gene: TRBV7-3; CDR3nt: TGTGCCAGCAGCTTAACGGACCGGGGGGGGCAGTATTTT; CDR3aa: CASSLTDRGGQYF
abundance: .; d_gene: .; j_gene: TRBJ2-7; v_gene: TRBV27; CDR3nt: TGTGCCAGCAGTTTATCTGCACGCGGGGTTTCCCTGGAGCAGTACTTC; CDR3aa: CASSLSARGVSLEQYF
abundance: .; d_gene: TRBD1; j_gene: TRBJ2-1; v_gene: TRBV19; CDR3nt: TGTGCCAGTAGTATCTATCCCGGGACAGCTACCTACAATGAGCAGTTCTTC; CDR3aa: CASSIYPGTATYNEQFF
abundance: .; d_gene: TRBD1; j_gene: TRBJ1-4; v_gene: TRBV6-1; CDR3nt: TGTGCCACCAAACGGGACAGGGTATATGAAAAACTGTTTTTT; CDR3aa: CATKRDRVYEKLFF
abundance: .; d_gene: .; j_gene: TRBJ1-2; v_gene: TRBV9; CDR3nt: TGTGCCAGCAGCACGTCAACGGGGATCGCCTATGGCTACACCTTC; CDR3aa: CASSTSTGIAYGYTF
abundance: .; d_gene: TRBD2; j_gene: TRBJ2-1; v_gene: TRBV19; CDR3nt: TGTGCCAGTAGTATAGGTTGGAGCGGGAGCGGGAATGAGCAGTTCTTC; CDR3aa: CASSIGWSGSGNEQFF
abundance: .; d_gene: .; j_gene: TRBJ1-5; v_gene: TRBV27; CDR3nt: TGTGCCAGCAGTCTCTCAGAAGGCAATCAGCCCCAGCATTTT; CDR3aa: CASSLSEGNQPQHF
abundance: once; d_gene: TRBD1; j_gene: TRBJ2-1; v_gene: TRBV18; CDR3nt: TGTGCCAGCTCACCCTCGGCAGGGGGAGTCAATGAGCAGTTCTTC; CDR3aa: CASSPSAGGVNEQFF
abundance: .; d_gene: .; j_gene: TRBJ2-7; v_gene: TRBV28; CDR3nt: TGTGCCAGCAGGCCCAAAGGTCGCGGGCAGTACTTC; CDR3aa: CASRPKGRGQYF
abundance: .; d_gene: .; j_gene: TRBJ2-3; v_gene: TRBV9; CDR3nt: TGTGCCAGCAGCGTAGCCGGGGGAGGACCCCTCACAGATACGCAGTATTTT; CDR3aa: CASSVAGGGPLTDTQYF
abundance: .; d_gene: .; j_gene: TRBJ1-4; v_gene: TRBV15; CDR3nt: TGTGCCACCAGCACGTCAGCAACTAATGAAAAACTGTTTTTT; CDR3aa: CATSTSATNEKLFF
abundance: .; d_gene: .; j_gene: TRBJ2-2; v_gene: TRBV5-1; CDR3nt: TGCGCCAGCAGCTCTTCCTCTATAAACACCGGGGAGCTGTTTTTT; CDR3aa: CASSSSSINTGELFF
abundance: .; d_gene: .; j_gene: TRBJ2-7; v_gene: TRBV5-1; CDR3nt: TGCGCCAGCAGCTTGGGAAGGGGTGTGAACGAGCAGTACTTC; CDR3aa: CASSLGRGVNEQYF
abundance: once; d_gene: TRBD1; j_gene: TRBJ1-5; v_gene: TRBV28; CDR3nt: TGTGCCAGCAGAATCGACAGGGCTATTTCGCCGGGTAGCAATCAGCCCCAGCATTTT; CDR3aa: CASRIDRAISPGSNQPQHF
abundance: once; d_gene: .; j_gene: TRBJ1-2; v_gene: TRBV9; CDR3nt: TGTGCCAGCAGCGGAATCAGACGGGGAAATGGCTACACCTTC; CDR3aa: CASSGIRRGNGYTF
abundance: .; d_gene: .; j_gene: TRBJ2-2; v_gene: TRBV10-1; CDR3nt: TGCGCCAGCAGTGAGTCTCCCCACGGGGAGCTGTTTTTT; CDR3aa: CASSESPHGELFF
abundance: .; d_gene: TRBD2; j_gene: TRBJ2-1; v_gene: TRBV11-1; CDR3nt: TGTGCCAGCAGCACCAGGACTAGCGGGCGGAATGAGCAGTTCTTC; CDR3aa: CASSTRTSGRNEQFF
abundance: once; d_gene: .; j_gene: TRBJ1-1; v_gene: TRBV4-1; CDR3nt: TGCGCCAGCAGCCGAAAGACAGGCGAAGCTTTCTTT; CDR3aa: CASSRKTGEAFF
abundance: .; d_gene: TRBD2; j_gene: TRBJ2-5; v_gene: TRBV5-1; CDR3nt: TGCGCCAGCAGCTTGACTAGCGGGACGTCAGAGACCCAGTACTTC; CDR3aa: CASSLTSGTSETQYF
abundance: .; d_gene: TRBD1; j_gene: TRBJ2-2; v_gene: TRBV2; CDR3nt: TGTGCCAGCAGCTTGGACAGGCGGAACACCGGGGAGCTGTTTTTT; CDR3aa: CASSLDRRNTGELFF
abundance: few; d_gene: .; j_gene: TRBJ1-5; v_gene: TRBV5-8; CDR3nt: TGTGCCAGCAGCCCTAGCAGGGGTCAGCCCCAGCATTTT; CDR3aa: CASSPSRGQPQHF
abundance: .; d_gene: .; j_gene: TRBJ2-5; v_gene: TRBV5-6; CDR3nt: TGTGCCAGCATCCTCTCGGGGACCCAGTACTTC; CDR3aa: CASILSGTQYF
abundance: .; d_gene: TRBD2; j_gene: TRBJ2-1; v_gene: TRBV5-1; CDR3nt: TGCGCCAGCAGCTTGTCCCCTAGCGGGGGTCCCACCTACAATGAGCAGTTCTTC; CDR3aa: CASSLSPSGGPTYNEQFF